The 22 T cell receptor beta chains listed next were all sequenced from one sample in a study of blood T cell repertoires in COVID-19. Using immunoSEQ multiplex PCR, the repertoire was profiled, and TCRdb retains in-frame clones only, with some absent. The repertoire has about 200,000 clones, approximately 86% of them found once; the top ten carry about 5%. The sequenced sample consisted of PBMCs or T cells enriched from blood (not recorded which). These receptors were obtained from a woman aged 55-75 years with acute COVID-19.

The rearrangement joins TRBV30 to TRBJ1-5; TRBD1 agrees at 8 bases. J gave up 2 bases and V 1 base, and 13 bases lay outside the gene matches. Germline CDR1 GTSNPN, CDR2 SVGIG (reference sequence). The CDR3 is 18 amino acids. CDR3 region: CAWSALRQGLVGNQPQHF. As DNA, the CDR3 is TGTGCCTGGAGTGCCCTCCGACAGGGGCTCGTGGGCAATCAGCCCCAGCATTTT. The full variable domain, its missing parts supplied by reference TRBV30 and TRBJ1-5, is SQTIHQWPATLVQPVGSPLSLECTVEGTSNPNLYWYRQAAGRGLQLLFYSVGIGQISSEVPQNLSASRPQDRQFILSSKKLLLSDSGFYLCAWSALRQGLVGNQPQHFGDGTRLSIL.

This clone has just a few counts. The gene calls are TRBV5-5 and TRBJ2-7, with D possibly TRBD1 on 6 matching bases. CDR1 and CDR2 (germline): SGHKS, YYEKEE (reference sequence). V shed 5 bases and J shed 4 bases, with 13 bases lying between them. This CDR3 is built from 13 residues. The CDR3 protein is CASSNRQAYEQYF. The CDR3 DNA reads TGTGCCAGCAGTAACCGACAGGCGTACGAGCAGTACTTC.

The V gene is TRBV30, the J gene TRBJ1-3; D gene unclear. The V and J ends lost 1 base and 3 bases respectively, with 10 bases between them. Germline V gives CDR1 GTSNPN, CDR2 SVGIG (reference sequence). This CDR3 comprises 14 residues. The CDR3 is CAWSDLAGGNTIYF. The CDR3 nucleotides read TGTGCCTGGAGTGATCTGGCAGGTGGAAACACCATATATTTT.

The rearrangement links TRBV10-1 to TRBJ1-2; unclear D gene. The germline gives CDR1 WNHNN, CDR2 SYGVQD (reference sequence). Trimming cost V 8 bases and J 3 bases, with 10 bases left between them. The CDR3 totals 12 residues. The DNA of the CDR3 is TGCGCCAGCGAGTGGGCGTACTATGGCTACACCTTC. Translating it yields CASEWAYYGYTF.

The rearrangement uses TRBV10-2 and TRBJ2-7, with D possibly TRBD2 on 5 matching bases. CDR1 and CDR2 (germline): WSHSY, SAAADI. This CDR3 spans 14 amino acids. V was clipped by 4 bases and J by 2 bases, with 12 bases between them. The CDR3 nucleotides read TGCGCCAGCAGTGCACCGGACTTCCCCTACGAGCAGTACTTC. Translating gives CASSAPDFPYEQYF.

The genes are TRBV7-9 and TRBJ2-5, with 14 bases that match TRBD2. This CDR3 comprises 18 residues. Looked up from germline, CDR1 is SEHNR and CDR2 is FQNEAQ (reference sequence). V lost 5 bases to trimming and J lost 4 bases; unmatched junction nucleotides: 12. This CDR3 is CASSRTSGGSGVIETQYF. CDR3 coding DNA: TGTGCCAGCAGCCGGACTAGCGGGGGGTCGGGGGTAATAGAGACCCAGTACTTC.

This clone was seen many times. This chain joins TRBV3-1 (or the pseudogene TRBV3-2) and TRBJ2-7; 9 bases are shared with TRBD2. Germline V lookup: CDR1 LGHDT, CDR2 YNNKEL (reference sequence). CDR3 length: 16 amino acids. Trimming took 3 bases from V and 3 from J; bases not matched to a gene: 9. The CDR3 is CASSQYGGRGIYEQYF. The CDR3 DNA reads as TGTGCCAGCAGCCAGTACGGCGGGAGGGGGATCTACGAGCAGTACTTC.

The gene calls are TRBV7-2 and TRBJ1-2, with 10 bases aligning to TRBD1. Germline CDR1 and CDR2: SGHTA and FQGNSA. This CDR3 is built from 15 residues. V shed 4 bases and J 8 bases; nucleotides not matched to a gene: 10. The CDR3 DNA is TGTGCCAGCAGCTCACAACTAGGACAGGGGGGAGGCTACACCTTC. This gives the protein CASSSQLGQGGGYTF.

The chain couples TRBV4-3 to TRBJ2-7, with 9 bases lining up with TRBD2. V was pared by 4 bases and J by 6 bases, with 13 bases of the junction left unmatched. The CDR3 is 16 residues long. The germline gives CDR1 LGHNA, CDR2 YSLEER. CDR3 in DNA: TGCGCCAGCAGCCTTGTCCGGACTAGCGATCCGAGCGAGCAGTACTTC. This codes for CASSLVRTSDPSEQYF.

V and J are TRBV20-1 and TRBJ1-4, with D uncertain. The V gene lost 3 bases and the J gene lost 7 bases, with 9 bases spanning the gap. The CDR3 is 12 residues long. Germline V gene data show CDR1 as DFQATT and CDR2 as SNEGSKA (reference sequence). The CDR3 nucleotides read TGCAGTGCTAGTGCGGGAGTTGAAAAACTGTTTTTT. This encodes CSASAGVEKLFF.

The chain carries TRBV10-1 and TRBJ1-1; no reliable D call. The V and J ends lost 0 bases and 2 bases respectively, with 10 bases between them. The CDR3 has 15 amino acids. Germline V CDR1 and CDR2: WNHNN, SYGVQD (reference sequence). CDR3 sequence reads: CASSESTRVNTEAFF. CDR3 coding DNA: TGCGCCAGCAGTGAGTCGACTCGAGTCAACACTGAAGCTTTCTTT.

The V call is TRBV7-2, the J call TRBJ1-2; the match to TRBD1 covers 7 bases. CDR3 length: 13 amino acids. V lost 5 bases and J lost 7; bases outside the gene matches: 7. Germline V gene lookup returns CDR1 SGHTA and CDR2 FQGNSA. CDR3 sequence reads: CASSEHRGVGYTF. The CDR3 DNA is TGTGCCAGCAGCGAACACAGGGGAGTTGGCTACACCTTC.

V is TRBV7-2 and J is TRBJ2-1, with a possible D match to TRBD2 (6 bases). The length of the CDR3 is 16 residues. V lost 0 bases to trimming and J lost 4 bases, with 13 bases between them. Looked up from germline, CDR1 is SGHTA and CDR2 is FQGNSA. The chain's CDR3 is CASSLAVGGGYNEQFF. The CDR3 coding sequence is TGTGCCAGCAGCTTAGCGGTGGGAGGAGGGTACAATGAGCAGTTCTTC.

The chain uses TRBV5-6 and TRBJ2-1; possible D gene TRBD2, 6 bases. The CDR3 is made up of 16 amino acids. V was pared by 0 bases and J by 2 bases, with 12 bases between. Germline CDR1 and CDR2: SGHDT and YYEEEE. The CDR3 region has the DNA TGTGCCAGCAGCTTGGGGGCCGGGGGTACCTACAATGAGCAGTTCTTC. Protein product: CASSLGAGGTYNEQFF.

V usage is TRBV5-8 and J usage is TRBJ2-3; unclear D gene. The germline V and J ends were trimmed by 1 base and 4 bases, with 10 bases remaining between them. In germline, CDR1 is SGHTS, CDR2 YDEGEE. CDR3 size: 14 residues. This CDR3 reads CASSLQEIADTQYF. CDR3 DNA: TGTGCCAGCAGCTTGCAGGAAATAGCAGATACGCAGTATTTT.

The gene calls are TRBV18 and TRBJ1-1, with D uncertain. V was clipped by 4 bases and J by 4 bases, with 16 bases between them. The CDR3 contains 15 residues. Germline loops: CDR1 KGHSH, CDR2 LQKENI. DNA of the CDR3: TGTGCCAGCTCACTGGGGAAAAGGGCGGGCACTGAAGCTTTCTTT. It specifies CASSLGKRAGTEAFF.

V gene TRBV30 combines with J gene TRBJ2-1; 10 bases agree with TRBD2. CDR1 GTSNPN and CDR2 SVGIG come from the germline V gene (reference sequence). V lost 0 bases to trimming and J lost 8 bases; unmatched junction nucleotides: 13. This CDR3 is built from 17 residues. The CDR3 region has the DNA TGTGCCTGGAGTGTACGGCGCCTAGCGGGGGTCAGGGATGAGCAGTTCTTC. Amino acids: CAWSVRRLAGVRDEQFF.

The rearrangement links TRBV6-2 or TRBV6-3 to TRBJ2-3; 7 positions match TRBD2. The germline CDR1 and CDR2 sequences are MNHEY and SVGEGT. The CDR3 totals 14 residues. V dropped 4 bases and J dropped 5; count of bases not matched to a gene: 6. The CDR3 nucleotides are TGTGCCAGCAGTTCCCCGACTAGCTTAGATACGCAGTATTTT. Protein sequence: CASSSPTSLDTQYF.

CDR3 loop: CASRGGGAGDHNEQFF. CDR3 coding DNA: TGTGCCAGTAGGGGGGGTGGAGCGGGAGACCACAATGAGCAGTTCTTC. This sequence joins TRBV19 and TRBJ2-1; 8 bases map to TRBD2. The J segment lost 5 bases and the V segment lost 6 bases, leaving 12 bases of the junction unmatched. In germline, CDR1 is LNHDA, CDR2 SQIVND (reference sequence). This CDR3 is built from 16 residues.

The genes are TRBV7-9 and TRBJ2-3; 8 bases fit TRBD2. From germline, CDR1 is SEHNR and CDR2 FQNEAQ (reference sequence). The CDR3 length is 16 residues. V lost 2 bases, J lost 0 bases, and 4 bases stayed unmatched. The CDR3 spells CASSLYPSGSTDTQYF. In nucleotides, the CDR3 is TGTGCCAGCAGCTTATATCCTAGCGGGAGCACAGATACGCAGTATTTT. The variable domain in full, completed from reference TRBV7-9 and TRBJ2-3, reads DTGVSQNPRHKITKRGQNVTFRCDPISEHNRLYWYRQTLGQGPEFLTYFQNEAQLEKSRLLSDRFSAERPKGSFSTLEIQRTEQGDSAMYLCASSLYPSGSTDTQYFGPGTRLTVL.

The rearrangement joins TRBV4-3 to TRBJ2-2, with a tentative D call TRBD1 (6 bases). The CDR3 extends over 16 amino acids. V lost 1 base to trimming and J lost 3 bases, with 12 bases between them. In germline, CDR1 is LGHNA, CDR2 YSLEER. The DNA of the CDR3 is TGCGCCAGCAGCCAAGGGAGGACAGAGTACACCGGGGAGCTGTTTTTT. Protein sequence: CASSQGRTEYTGELFF.

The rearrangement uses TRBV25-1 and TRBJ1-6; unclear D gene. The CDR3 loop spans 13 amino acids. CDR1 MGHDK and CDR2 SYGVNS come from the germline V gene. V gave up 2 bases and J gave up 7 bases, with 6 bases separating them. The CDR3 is CASSEPGNSPLHF. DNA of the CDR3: TGTGCCAGCAGTGAACCGGGGAATTCACCCCTCCACTTT. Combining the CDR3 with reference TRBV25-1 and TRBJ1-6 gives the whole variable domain EADIYQTPRYLVIGTGKKITLECSQTMGHDKMYWYQQDPGMELHLIHYSYGVNSTEKGDLSSESTVSRIRTEHFPLTLESARPSHTSQYLCASSEPGNSPLHFGNGTRLTVT.